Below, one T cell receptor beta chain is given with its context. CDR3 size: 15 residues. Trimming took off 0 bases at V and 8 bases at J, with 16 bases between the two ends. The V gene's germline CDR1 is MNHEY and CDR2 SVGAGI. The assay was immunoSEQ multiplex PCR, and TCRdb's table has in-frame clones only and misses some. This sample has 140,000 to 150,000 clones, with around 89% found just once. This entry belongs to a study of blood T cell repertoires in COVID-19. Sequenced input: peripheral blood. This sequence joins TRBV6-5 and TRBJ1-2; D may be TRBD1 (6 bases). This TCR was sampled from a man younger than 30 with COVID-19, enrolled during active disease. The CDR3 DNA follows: TGTGCCAGCAGTTACTCTACGTCAGGGGAGAGAGGCTACACCTTC. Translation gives CASSYSTSGERGYTF.